This T cell receptor (beta chain) was captured by sequencing in a study of T cell repertoires in cytomegalovirus infection. The length of the CDR3 is 14 residues. V shed 6 bases and J shed 7 bases, with 14 bases lying between them. From germline, CDR1 is SGDLS and CDR2 YYNGEE. TCRdb called the reads again in MiXCR, with one record for every CDR3 protein. The sample contains over 450,000 distinct CDR3 sequences, around 10% of which appear only once. This clonotype was sampled from a human donor in good health (CMV status not recorded). Some clones in this sample may be carry-over from other donors' samples. Sequencing was performed on PBMCs. The chain has TRBV9 and TRBJ1-6; D call uncertain. The CDR3: CASKPPGRNSPLHF. In nucleotides, the CDR3 is TGTGCCAGCAAGCCTCCCGGGCGAAATTCACCCCTCCACTTT.